This entry is about one T cell receptor (beta chain). Its antigen is not known. Amplification used 60 Vbeta primers and 13 Jbeta primers. Using immunoSEQ multiplex PCR, the repertoire was profiled, and TCRdb retains in-frame clones only, with some absent. The sample includes roughly 200,000 clones, around 80% seen only once; the top ten take 1.7%. These data come from a study of cytomegalovirus exposure and HLA in healthy donors. As for the study in general: Earlier sequencing of about 179 million T cells yielded around 100 million unique TCR beta sequences. Study-wide points: Roughly 170 TCR beta chains were listed as cytomegalovirus-associated. A classifier reportedly called cytomegalovirus status with high sensitivity and specificity.

V lost 1 base to trimming and J lost 6 bases, with 13 bases between them. CDR1 and CDR2 (germline): SGHVS, FNYEAQ. The CDR3 totals 14 residues. The sample was PBMCs. The chain uses TRBV7-6 and TRBJ2-7, with D uncertain. The sequence was collected from a man aged 40-50 years in good health and CMV-seropositive. This CDR3 reads CASSLDSSAAEQYF. CDR3 coding DNA: TGTGCCAGCAGCTTAGACAGTTCGGCAGCCGAGCAGTACTTC.